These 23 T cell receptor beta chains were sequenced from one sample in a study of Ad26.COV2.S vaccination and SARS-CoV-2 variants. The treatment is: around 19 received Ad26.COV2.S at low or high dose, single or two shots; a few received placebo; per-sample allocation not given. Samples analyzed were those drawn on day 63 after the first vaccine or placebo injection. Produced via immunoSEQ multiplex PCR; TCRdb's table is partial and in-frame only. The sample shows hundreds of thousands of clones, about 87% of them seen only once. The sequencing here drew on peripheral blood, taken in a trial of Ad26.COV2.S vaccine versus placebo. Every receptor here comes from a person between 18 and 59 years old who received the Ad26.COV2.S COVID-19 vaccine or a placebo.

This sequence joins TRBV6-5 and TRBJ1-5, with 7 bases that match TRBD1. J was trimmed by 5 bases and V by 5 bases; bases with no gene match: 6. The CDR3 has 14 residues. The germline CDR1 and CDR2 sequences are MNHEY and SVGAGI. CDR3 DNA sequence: TGTGCCAGCAGTCTAAGACAGGGTGATCAGCCCCAGCATTTT. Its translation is CASSLRQGDQPQHF.

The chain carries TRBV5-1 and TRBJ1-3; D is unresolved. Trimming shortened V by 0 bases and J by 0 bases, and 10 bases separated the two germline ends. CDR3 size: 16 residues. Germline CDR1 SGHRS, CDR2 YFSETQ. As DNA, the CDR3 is TGCGCCAGCAGCTTGGGTGCGGGGTTCTCTGGAAACACCATATATTTT. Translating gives CASSLGAGFSGNTIYF.

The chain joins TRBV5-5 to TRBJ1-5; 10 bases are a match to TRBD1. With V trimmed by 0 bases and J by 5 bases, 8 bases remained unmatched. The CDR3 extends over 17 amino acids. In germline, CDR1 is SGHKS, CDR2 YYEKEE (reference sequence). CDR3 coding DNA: TGTGCCAGCAGCTTGGCTCCCCCGACAGGGGGCCATCAGCCCCAGCATTTT. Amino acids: CASSLAPPTGGHQPQHF.

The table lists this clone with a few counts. This chain's CDR3 is CASSHSTVDYEQYF. CDR3 in DNA: TGCGCCAGCAGCCATAGCACGGTCGACTACGAGCAGTACTTC. The chain links TRBV4-1 to TRBJ2-7; D remains unclear. Germline V gene sequence: CDR1 MGHRA, CDR2 YSYEKL. The CDR3 is 14 amino acids. Trimming took 3 bases from V and 3 from J, leaving 12 bases between them.

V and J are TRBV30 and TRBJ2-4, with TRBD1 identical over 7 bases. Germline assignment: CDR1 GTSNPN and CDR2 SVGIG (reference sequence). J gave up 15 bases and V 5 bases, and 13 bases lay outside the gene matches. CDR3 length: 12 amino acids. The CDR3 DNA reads TGTGCCTGGTCCTTAGGGGACAGCCGTTGGTACTTC. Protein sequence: CAWSLGDSRWYF.

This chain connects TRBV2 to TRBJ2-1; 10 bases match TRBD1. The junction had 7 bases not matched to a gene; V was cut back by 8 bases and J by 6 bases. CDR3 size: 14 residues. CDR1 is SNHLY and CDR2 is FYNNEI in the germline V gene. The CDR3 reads CASERRDRGNEQFF. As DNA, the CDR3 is TGTGCCAGCGAAAGAAGGGACAGGGGCAATGAGCAGTTCTTC.

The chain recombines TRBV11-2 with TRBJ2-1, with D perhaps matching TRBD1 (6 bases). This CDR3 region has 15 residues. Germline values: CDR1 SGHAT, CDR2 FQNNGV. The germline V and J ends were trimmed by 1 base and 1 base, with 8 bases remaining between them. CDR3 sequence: CASSLAGASYNEQFF. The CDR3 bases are TGTGCCAGCAGCTTAGCAGGGGCTTCCTACAATGAGCAGTTCTTC.

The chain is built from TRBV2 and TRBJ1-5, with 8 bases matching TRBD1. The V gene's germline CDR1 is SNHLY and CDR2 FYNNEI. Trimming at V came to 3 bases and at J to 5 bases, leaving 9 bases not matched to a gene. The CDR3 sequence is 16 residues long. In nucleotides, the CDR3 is TGTGCCAGCAGTGATCCCCGGACAGGGACCTATCAGCCCCAGCATTTT. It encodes CASSDPRTGTYQPQHF.

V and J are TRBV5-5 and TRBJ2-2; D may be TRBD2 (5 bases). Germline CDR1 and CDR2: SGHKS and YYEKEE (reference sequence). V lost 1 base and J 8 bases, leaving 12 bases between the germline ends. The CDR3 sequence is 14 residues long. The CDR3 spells CASSLRRGRGELFF. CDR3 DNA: TGTGCCAGCAGCTTGCGACGGGGAAGGGGGGAGCTGTTTTTT. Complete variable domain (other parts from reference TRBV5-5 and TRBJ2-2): DAGVTQSPTHLIKTRGQQVTLRCSPISGHKSVSWYQQVLGQGPQFIFQYYEKEERGRGNFPDRFSARQFPNYSSELNVNALLLGDSALYLCASSLRRGRGELFFGEGSRLTVL.

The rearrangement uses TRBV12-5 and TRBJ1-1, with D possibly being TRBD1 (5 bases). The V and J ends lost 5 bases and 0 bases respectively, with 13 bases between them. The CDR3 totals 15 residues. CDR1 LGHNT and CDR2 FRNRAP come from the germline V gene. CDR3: CASGRQQSMNTEAFF. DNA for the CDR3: TGTGCTAGTGGTAGACAGCAATCAATGAACACTGAAGCTTTCTTT.

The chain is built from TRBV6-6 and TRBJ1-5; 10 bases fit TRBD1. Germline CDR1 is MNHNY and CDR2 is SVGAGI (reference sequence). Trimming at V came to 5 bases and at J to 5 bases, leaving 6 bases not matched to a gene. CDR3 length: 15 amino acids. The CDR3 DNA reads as TGTGCCAGCAGTGGCCCCGGGACAGGGGATCAGCCCCAGCATTTT. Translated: CASSGPGTGDQPQHF.

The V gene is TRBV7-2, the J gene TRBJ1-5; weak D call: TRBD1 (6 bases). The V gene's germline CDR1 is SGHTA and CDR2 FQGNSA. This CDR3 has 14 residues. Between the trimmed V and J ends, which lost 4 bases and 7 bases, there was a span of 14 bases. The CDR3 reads CASSSSPGDQPQHF. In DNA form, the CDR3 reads TGTGCCAGCAGCTCTAGTCCAGGGGACCAGCCCCAGCATTTT.

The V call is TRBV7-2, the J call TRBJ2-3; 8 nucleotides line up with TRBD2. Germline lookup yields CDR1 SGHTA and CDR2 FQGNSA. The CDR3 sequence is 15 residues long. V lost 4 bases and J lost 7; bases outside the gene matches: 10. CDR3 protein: CASSYFSGTRNTQYF. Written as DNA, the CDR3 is TGTGCCAGCAGCTACTTTTCCGGGACTAGGAATACGCAGTATTTT.

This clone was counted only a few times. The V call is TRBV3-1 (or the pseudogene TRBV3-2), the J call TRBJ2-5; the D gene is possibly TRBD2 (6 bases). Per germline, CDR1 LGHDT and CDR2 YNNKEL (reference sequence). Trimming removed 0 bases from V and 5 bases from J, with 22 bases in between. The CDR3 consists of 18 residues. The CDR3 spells CASSQDGERIAGGETQYF. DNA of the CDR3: TGTGCCAGCAGCCAAGATGGCGAGCGGATAGCAGGAGGGGAGACCCAGTACTTC.

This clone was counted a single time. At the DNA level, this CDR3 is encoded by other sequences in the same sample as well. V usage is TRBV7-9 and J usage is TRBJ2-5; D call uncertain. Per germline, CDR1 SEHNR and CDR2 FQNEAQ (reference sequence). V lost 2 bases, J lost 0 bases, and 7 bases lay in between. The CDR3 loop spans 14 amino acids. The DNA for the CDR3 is TGTGCCAGCAGCTTACGCCTAGACCAAGAGACCCAGTACTTC. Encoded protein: CASSLRLDQETQYF.

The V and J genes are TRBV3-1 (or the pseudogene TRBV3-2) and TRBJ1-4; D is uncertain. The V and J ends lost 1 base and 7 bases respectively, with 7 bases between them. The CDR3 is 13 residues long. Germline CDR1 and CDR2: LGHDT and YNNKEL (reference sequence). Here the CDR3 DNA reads TGTGCCAGCAGCCAAGTTCGCGCTGAAAAACTGTTTTTT. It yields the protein CASSQVRAEKLFF.

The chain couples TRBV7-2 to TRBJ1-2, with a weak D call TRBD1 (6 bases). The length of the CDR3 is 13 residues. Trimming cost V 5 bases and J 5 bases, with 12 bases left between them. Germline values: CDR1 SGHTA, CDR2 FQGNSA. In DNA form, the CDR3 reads TGTGCCAGCAGCCACCGACAGGAGTATGGCTACACCTTC. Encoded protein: CASSHRQEYGYTF.

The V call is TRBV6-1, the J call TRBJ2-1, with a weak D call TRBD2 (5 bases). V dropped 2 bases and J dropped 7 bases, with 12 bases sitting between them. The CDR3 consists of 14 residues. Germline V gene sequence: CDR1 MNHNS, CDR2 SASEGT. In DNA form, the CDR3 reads TGTGCCAGCAGTGAATCGGGATTGGTGAATGAGCAGTTCTTC. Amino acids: CASSESGLVNEQFF.

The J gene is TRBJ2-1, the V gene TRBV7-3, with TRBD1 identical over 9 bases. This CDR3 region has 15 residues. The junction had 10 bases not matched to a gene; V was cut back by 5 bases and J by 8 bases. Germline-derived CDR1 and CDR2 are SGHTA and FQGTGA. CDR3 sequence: CASSVHRGRMDEQFF. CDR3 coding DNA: TGTGCCAGCAGCGTCCACAGGGGGCGTATGGATGAGCAGTTCTTC.

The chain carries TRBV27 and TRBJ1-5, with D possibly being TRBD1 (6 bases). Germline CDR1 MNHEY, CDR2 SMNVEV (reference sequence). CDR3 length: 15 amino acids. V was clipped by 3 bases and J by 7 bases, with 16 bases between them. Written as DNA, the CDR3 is TGTGCCAGCAGTTTTATGACAGGCGGCGGGCAGCCCCAGCATTTT. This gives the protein CASSFMTGGGQPQHF.

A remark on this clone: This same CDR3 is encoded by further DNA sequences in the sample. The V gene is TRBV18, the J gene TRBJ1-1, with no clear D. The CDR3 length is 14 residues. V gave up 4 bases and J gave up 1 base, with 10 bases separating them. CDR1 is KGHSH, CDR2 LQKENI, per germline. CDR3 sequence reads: CASSQEEANTEAFF. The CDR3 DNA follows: TGTGCCAGCTCACAGGAAGAGGCGAACACTGAAGCTTTCTTT.

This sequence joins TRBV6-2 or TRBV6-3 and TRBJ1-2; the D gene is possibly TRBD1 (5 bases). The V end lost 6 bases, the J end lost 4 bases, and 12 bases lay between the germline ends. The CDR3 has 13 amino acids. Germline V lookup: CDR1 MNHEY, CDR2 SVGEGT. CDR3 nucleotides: TGTGCCAGCAGCTCGCAGGGACTCTATGGCTACACCTTC. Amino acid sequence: CASSSQGLYGYTF.

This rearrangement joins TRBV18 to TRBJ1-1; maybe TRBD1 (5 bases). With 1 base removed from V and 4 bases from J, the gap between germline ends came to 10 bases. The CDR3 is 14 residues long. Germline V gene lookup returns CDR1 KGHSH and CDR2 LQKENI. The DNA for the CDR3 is TGTGCCAGCTCACCACGCGGGGGATCCACTGAAGCTTTCTTT. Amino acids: CASSPRGGSTEAFF.